A single sample gave rise to the 19 T cell receptor beta chains below, sequenced in a study of Ad26.COV2.S vaccination and SARS-CoV-2 variants. Libraries were prepared by immunoSEQ multiplex PCR; TCRdb keeps only in-frame clonotypes and omits some of them. Among about 480,000 clones, about 83% were seen once, and the ten largest hold roughly 12%. Regarding treatment: roughly 18 received Ad26.COV2.S at low or high dose, single or two shots; 5 received placebo; per-sample allocation not given. Repertoires come from day 63 after the first vaccine or placebo injection. Sample: peripheral blood, taken in a trial of Ad26.COV2.S vaccine versus placebo. The origin of the receptors is a person between 18 and 59 years old who received the Ad26.COV2.S COVID-19 vaccine or a placebo.

CDR3 sequence: CASSQDLAGSTDTQYF. The CDR3 DNA is TGCGCCAGCAGCCAAGATCTGGCGGGGAGCACAGATACGCAGTATTTT. The chain recombines TRBV4-1 with TRBJ2-3, with TRBD2 as a possible D gene (6 bases). Trimming stripped 0 bases from V and 0 bases from J, with 10 bases between. From germline, CDR1 is MGHRA and CDR2 YSYEKL. The CDR3 spans 16 residues.

This chain links TRBV7-2 with TRBJ2-3; TRBD1 or TRBD2 may be the D gene (5 bases each). The CDR3 runs 16 residues. The ends were cut back, 1 base at V and 6 bases at J, with 17 bases in the middle. The germline V gene encodes CDR1 SGHTA and CDR2 FQGNSA. The CDR3 protein is CASSLVGGRSGDTQYF. In nucleotides, the CDR3 is TGTGCCAGCAGCTTAGTTGGGGGTCGCTCCGGGGATACGCAGTATTTT.

The chain carries TRBV28 and TRBJ1-1; the D gene is possibly TRBD1 (5 bases). The CDR3 runs to 14 residues. V was pared by 7 bases and J by 1 base, with 13 bases between. CDR1 is MDHEN, CDR2 SYDVKM, per germline. The chain's CDR3 is CASTTLQENTEAFF. The CDR3 region has the DNA TGTGCCAGCACTACCTTACAGGAGAACACTGAAGCTTTCTTT.

This chain joins TRBV19 and TRBJ1-5, with TRBD1 identical over 8 bases. J lost 5 bases, V lost 3 bases, and 6 bases had no gene match. The CDR3 loop spans 15 amino acids. Germline loops: CDR1 LNHDA, CDR2 SQIVND (reference sequence). CDR3 loop: CASSIMGRGHQPQHF. CDR3 nucleotides: TGTGCCAGTAGTATCATGGGCAGGGGGCATCAGCCCCAGCATTTT.

As to this clone: Other nucleotide sequences from this sample produce the same CDR3. V and J are TRBV9 and TRBJ1-3; D remains ambiguous. Per germline, CDR1 SGDLS and CDR2 YYNGEE. Trimming stripped 0 bases from V and 1 base from J, with 8 bases between. This CDR3 is 15 amino acids long. The DNA of the CDR3 is TGTGCCAGCAGCGTAGCTGGGGTATCTGGAAACACCATATATTTT. Encoded protein: CASSVAGVSGNTIYF.

Regarding this clone: An end of the junction differs from the germline gene, which may be a read error. The rearrangement joins TRBV5-1 to TRBJ2-6; unclear D gene. The CDR3 is made up of 15 amino acids. Germline values: CDR1 SGHRS, CDR2 YFSETQ. As DNA, the CDR3 is TGTGCCAGCACCCAAATACCCTCTGGGGCCAACGTCCTGACTTTC. It encodes CASTQIPSGANVLTF.

The chain uses TRBV29-1 and TRBJ1-5; unclear D gene. The CDR3 is 18 amino acids. Trimming cost V 6 bases and J 0 bases, with 24 bases left between them. CDR1 is SQVTM and CDR2 is ANQGSEA in the germline V gene. The CDR3 DNA reads as TGCAGCGTCCATAGGCCGGGTCCCGTCTCCCATAGCAATCAGCCCCAGCATTTT. This translates into CSVHRPGPVSHSNQPQHF.

This clone was observed a handful of times. Other nucleotide sequences from this sample produce the same CDR3. The chain employs TRBV5-6 and TRBJ1-5; the D is unclear. CDR1 is SGHDT, CDR2 YYEEEE, per germline. Trimming cost V 4 bases and J 4 bases, with 9 bases left between them. The CDR3 runs to 13 residues. The CDR3 reads CASSLGRNQPQHF. CDR3 in DNA: TGTGCCAGCAGCCTTGGCCGAAATCAGCCCCAGCATTTT. The entire variable domain, with the rest obtained from reference TRBV5-6 and TRBJ1-5, is as follows: DAGVTQSPTHLIKTRGQQVTLRCSPKSGHDTVSWYQQALGQGPQFIFQYYEEEERQRGNFPDRFSGHQFPNYSSELNVNALLLGDSALYLCASSLGRNQPQHFGDGTRLSIL.

This clone appeared once. This chain links TRBV27 with TRBJ1-6; 8 bases are shared with TRBD1. Per germline, CDR1 MNHEY and CDR2 SMNVEV (reference sequence). The CDR3 is 18 residues long. With V trimmed by 4 bases and J by 1 base, 9 bases remained unmatched. The CDR3: CASSYRPNRGSYNSPLHF. Written as DNA, the CDR3 is TGTGCCAGCAGTTATCGCCCTAACAGGGGGTCCTATAATTCACCCCTCCACTTT.

The V and J genes are TRBV3-1 (or the pseudogene TRBV3-2) and TRBJ2-2; D is unresolved. The CDR3 runs to 15 residues. Trimming removed 1 base at V and 6 bases at J, with 12 bases between. Germline CDR1 and CDR2: LGHDT and YNNKEL (reference sequence). CDR3 bases: TGTGCCAGCAGCCAAGGGGGAATCACGTCCGGGGAGCTGTTTTTT. This sequence encodes CASSQGGITSGELFF.

This chain links TRBV27 with TRBJ1-2; TRBD1 matches 8 bases. The germline gives CDR1 MNHEY, CDR2 SMNVEV (reference sequence). V dropped 5 bases and J dropped 4; count of bases not matched to a gene: 6. This CDR3 region has 14 residues. The chain's CDR3 is CASSPRTGLYGYTF. CDR3 coding DNA: TGTGCCAGCAGTCCTAGGACAGGGCTCTATGGCTACACCTTC.

V is TRBV24-1 and J is TRBJ2-2; no reliable D call. CDR3 length: 13 amino acids. Germline CDR1 reads KGHDR; CDR2 reads SFDVKD. V lost 1 base and J lost 2, with 1 base in between. CDR3 sequence reads: CATSDFNTGELFF. The CDR3 coding sequence is TGTGCCACCAGTGATTTTAACACCGGGGAGCTGTTTTTT.

The rearrangement uses TRBV7-9 and TRBJ1-1, with unresolved D. This CDR3 is 14 amino acids long. Looked up from germline, CDR1 is SEHNR and CDR2 is FQNEAQ (reference sequence). V was cut by 4 bases and J by 0 bases, with 9 bases left in between. CDR3 bases: TGTGCCAGCAGCTCGTTCCCTATGAACACTGAAGCTTTCTTT. Amino acids: CASSSFPMNTEAFF.

This clone occurred many times. This sequence joins TRBV2 and TRBJ1-2; no clear D gene. This CDR3 region has 15 residues. The ends were cut back, 6 bases at V and 8 bases at J, with 22 bases in the middle. Germline V gene data show CDR1 as SNHLY and CDR2 as FYNNEI. CDR3 protein: CASSKAGRRLGGYTF. CDR3 in DNA: TGTGCCAGCAGCAAAGCCGGGCGCCGATTGGGAGGCTACACCTTC.

The chain uses TRBV12-3 or TRBV12-4 and TRBJ2-1; unclear D gene. V was shortened by 3 bases and J by 6 bases, with 9 bases between the two germline ends. The CDR3 runs 13 residues. The CDR3 sequence is CASSLILVNEQFF. In nucleotides, the CDR3 is TGTGCCAGCAGTTTGATTTTGGTCAATGAGCAGTTCTTC.

The chain links TRBV4-3 to TRBJ2-1, with D perhaps TRBD2 (7 bases). Trimming shortened V by 1 base and J by 3 bases, and 19 bases separated the two germline ends. CDR3 length: 18 amino acids. The germline CDR1 and CDR2 sequences are LGHNA and YSLEER. The CDR3: CASSQVLRRGGRYNEQFF. DNA for the CDR3: TGCGCCAGCAGCCAAGTTTTAAGGCGCGGGGGCCGCTACAATGAGCAGTTCTTC.

The V and J genes are TRBV29-1 and TRBJ2-7; TRBD2 matches at 7 bases. Unmatched junction bases numbered 6, after V lost 7 bases and J lost 3 bases. CDR1 is SQVTM, CDR2 ANQGSEA, per germline. The CDR3 covers 12 residues. CDR3 in DNA: TGCAGCGGGAAGTCGGGGGGCTACGAGCAGTACTTC. Its translation: CSGKSGGYEQYF.

This clone occurred a few times. The rearrangement joins TRBV5-4 to TRBJ1-2; no definite D call. The CDR3 runs to 13 residues. Germline V gene lookup returns CDR1 SGHNT and CDR2 YYREEE (reference sequence). Trimming shortened V by 4 bases and J by 1 base, and 8 bases separated the two germline ends. CDR3: CASSPLSNYGYTF. The CDR3 DNA reads TGTGCCAGCAGCCCGCTAAGTAACTATGGCTACACCTTC.

The chain recombines TRBV19 with TRBJ2-1, with TRBD2 identical over 10 bases. Losses at the gene ends were 0 bases for V and 0 bases for J; bases not matched to a gene: 2. CDR3 length: 17 residues. Germline V gene lookup returns CDR1 LNHDA and CDR2 SQIVND (reference sequence). CDR3 nucleotides: TGTGCCAGTAGTATAGACCCTAGCGGGAGCTCCTACAATGAGCAGTTCTTC. Its translation is CASSIDPSGSSYNEQFF.